This is a list of T cell receptor beta chains from one sample in a study of molecular identifiers for immune sequencing clone quantification. One entry per CDR3 protein results from TCRdb running MiXCR on the PCR reads. The table lists around 460,000 distinct CDR3 sequences, approximately 25% of them singletons. Source material: naive CD8+ T cells from blood, with Jurkat cell RNA spiked in. The receptors here all came from a human donor in good health. Some libraries in this study had Jurkat cell RNA spiked in. CDR3s include the opening cysteine and the closing phenylalanine or tryptophan. D genes are given only for firm matches. Only some rows state a clone size, as once, few, many or a class for expanded clones.

-,-,TRBJ1-5,13,TRBV5-5,CASSYGGTQPQHF,TGTGCCAGCAGCTACGGGGGCACTCAGCCCCAGCATTTT
-,-,TRBJ1-1,16,TRBV4-3,CASSQEGLGGSTEAFF,TGCGCCAGCAGCCAAGAAGGTTTAGGGGGGAGCACTGAAGCTTTCTTT
-,few,TRBJ2-3,15,TRBV12-3/TRBV12-4,CATRPPGSFTDTQYF,TGTGCCACCAGACCCCCAGGGAGCTTCACAGATACGCAGTATTTT
TRBD1,-,TRBJ1-1,13,TRBV7-2,CASSSGGRAEAFF,TGTGCCAGCAGCTCAGGGGGGAGGGCTGAAGCTTTCTTT
-,few,TRBJ2-5,15,TRBV7-9,CASNRAGVGWETQYF,TGTGCCAGCAACCGAGCTGGGGTTGGTTGGGAGACCCAGTACTTC
-,-,TRBJ2-7,15,TRBV5-1,CASSLVAGPAYEQYF,TGCGCCAGCAGCTTGGTGGCGGGGCCCGCCTACGAGCAGTACTTC
-,-,TRBJ2-5,13,TRBV12-3/TRBV12-4,CASSFGRKETQYF,TGTGCCAGCAGCTTCGGACGGAAAGAGACCCAGTACTTC
-,many,TRBJ2-3,11,TRBV27,CASGITDTQYF,TGTGCCAGCGGAATCACAGATACGCAGTATTTT
-,-,TRBJ2-1,16,TRBV27,CASSLQQGGSYNEQSF,TGTGCCAGCAGTTTACAACAGGGGGGGTCCTACAATGAGCAGTCCTTC
-,-,TRBJ1-6,15,TRBV4-2,CASSQEASYNSPLHF,TGTGCCAGCAGCCAAGAAGCCAGCTATAATTCACCCCTCCACTTT
-,many,TRBJ2-2,12,TRBV19,CASRGATGELFF,TGTGCCAGTAGGGGGGCCACCGGGGAGCTGTTTTTT
-,-,TRBJ1-1,13,TRBV10-2,CAIRQDLNTEAFF,TGCGCCATCCGGCAGGATTTGAACACTGAAGCTTTCTTT
-,few,TRBJ1-3,24,TRBV1,CTSSPDPFTPGTGGEEAAGNTIYF,TGCACCAGCAGCCCAGACCCCTTTACCCCCGGGACAGGGGGCGAGGAAGCTGCTGGAAACACCATATATTTT
-,-,TRBJ1-4,13,TRBV7-4,CASSLVYFEKLFF,TGTGCCAGCAGCTTAGTTTACTTTGAAAAACTGTTTTTT
TRBD1,-,TRBJ2-5,15,TRBV19,CASSTAGTGFETQYF,TGTGCCAGTAGTACCGCCGGGACAGGGTTCGAGACCCAGTACTTC
-,-,TRBJ2-3,18,TRBV5-6,CASTDGALSGSSTDTQYF,TGTGCCAGCACCGATGGAGCCCTTAGCGGTTCTAGCACAGATACGCAGTATTTT
-,many,TRBJ2-3,13,TRBV20-1,CSALTGIADTQYF,TGCAGTGCGCTTACAGGGATCGCCGATACGCAGTATTTT
-,-,TRBJ1-5,12,TRBV20-1,CSALTVNQPQHF,TGCAGTGCTCTGACAGTAAATCAGCCCCAGCATTTT
TRBD1,many,TRBJ2-7,14,TRBV7-6,CATRQGTNSYEQYF,TGTGCCACACGACAGGGCACCAACTCCTACGAGCAGTACTTC
-,-,TRBJ2-5,16,TRBV5-5,CASSFYGAPSQEPQYF,TGTGCCAGCAGCTTCTATGGGGCCCCTAGTCAAGAGCCCCAGTACTTC
TRBD2,few,TRBJ2-3,14,TRBV7-9,CASSSGLVGDTQYF,TGTGCCAGCAGCTCCGGACTAGTTGGAGATACGCAGTATTTT
-,many,TRBJ2-7,11,TRBV25-1,CASSHHTEQYF,TGTGCCAGCAGCCACCACACCGAGCAGTACTTC
-,-,TRBJ1-5,12,TRBV10-2,CASGIGNQPQHF,TGCGCCAGCGGTATCGGCAATCAGCCCCAGCATTTT
TRBD2,many,TRBJ2-5,16,TRBV7-9,CASSLDWLAGAETQYF,TGTGCCAGCAGCTTAGATTGGTTAGCGGGAGCTGAGACCCAGTACTTC
TRBD1,few,TRBJ1-4,14,TRBV2,CASGQGASNEKLFF,TGTGCCAGCGGACAGGGGGCTTCTAATGAAAAACTGTTTTTT
-,many,TRBJ2-3,16,TRBV2,CASSISRGGRTDTQYF,TGTGCCAGCAGTATATCCCGCGGGGGCCGCACAGATACGCAGTATTTT
TRBD1,few,TRBJ1-1,17,TRBV6-2/TRBV6-3,CASSYTLGGDRDVTAFF,TGTGCCAGCAGTTACACGTTGGGAGGGGACAGGGATGTCACGGCTTTCTTT
TRBD1,-,TRBJ1-1,18,TRBV4-1,CASSQASGTGDEGTEAFF,TGCGCCAGCAGCCAAGCCTCCGGGACAGGGGATGAGGGCACTGAAGCTTTCTTT
-,many,TRBJ2-3,14,TRBV4-3,CASSQGTNTDTQYF,TGCGCCAGCAGCCAAGGGACGAATACAGATACGCAGTATTTT
-,few,TRBJ2-6,14,TRBV7-6,CASSYGMGANVLTF,TGTGCCAGCAGCTACGGGATGGGGGCCAACGTCCTGACTTTC
-,-,TRBJ2-7,13,TRBV28,CASSFGQAFEQYF,TGTGCCAGCAGTTTCGGGCAGGCATTCGAGCAGTACTTC
TRBD2,-,TRBJ2-3,16,TRBV28,CASSLVSSGILDTQYF,TGTGCCAGCAGTTTGGTTTCTAGCGGGATCTTAGATACGCAGTATTTT
-,many,TRBJ1-1,12,TRBV29-1,CSVVDGHTEAFF,TGCAGCGTTGTCGACGGGCACACTGAAGCTTTCTTT
-,few,TRBJ1-2,13,TRBV3-1,CASSFGITYGYTF,TGTGCCAGCAGTTTCGGAATCACCTATGGCTACACCTTC
-,many,TRBJ1-2,14,TRBV4-1,CASSQDQQGHGYTF,TGCGCCAGCAGCCAAGATCAACAGGGCCATGGCTACACCTTC
-,-,TRBJ2-1,15,TRBV7-2,CASSFLGATYNEQFF,TGTGCCAGCAGCTTCTTGGGGGCTACCTACAATGAGCAGTTCTTC
-,many,TRBJ2-3,16,TRBV12-5,CASGLGLSLNTDTQYF,TGTGCTAGTGGTTTGGGACTTTCCCTAAACACAGATACGCAGTATTTT
-,many,TRBJ1-2,15,TRBV6-2/TRBV6-3,CASSYKATPNYGYTF,TGTGCCAGCAGTTACAAGGCGACACCTAACTATGGCTACACCTTC
-,few,TRBJ2-2,15,TRBV9,CASSRRTGNTGELFF,TGTGCCAGCAGCCGGAGGACCGGGAACACCGGGGAGCTGTTTTTT
-,many,TRBJ1-1,16,TRBV6-2/TRBV6-3,CASSYGRMDGNTEAFF,TGTGCCAGCAGTTACGGTCGTATGGACGGGAACACTGAAGCTTTCTTT
TRBD1,many,TRBJ1-6,15,TRBV6-2/TRBV6-3,CASSPDRALDSPLHF,TGTGCCAGCAGTCCGGACAGGGCGCTCGATTCACCCCTCCACTTT
-,few,TRBJ2-1,15,TRBV11-2,CASSSIGGQKNEQFF,TGTGCCAGCAGCTCCATTGGGGGCCAGAAAAATGAGCAGTTCTTC
-,few,TRBJ1-4,14,TRBV7-9,CASSSPTSPGKLFF,TGTGCCAGCAGCTCACCAACCAGCCCTGGAAAACTGTTTTTT
-,-,TRBJ2-7,13,TRBV20-1,CSARNGGPYEQYF,TGCAGTGCTAGAAATGGAGGGCCCTACGAGCAGTACTTC
-,-,TRBJ2-7,14,TRBV30,CAWSVHPGRYEQYF,TGTGCCTGGAGTGTTCACCCCGGGCGGTACGAGCAGTACTTC
TRBD1,few,TRBJ1-5,14,TRBV15,CATSPGTGAQPQHF,TGTGCCACCAGCCCCGGGACAGGGGCCCAGCCCCAGCATTTT
TRBD1,many,TRBJ1-1,17,TRBV12-3/TRBV12-4,CASSSDKGQVPNTEAFF,TGTGCCAGCAGTTCGGATAAAGGACAGGTGCCGAACACTGAAGCTTTCTTT
TRBD2,few,TRBJ2-3,15,TRBV6-2/TRBV6-3,CASSYERGGRYTQYF,TGTGCCAGCAGTTACGAGCGGGGGGGCCGGTATACGCAGTATTTT
TRBD2,-,TRBJ2-3,21,TRBV7-6,CASSLDYKTSGGSAGTDTQYF,TGTGCCAGCAGCTTAGACTATAAGACTAGCGGCGGGAGTGCGGGTACAGATACGCAGTATTTT
-,few,TRBJ2-3,17,TRBV20-1,CSARDQQPRDNTDTQYF,TGCAGTGCTAGAGACCAACAGCCCCGGGACAACACAGATACGCAGTATTTT
-,many,TRBJ2-3,18,TRBV5-6,CASSLYLGRPLRPDTQYF,TGTGCCAGCAGCTTGTACCTCGGACGCCCATTGCGTCCAGATACGCAGTATTTT
TRBD1,-,TRBJ2-5,14,TRBV5-3,CARIGTAYQETQYF,TGTGCCCGTATAGGGACAGCCTACCAAGAGACCCAGTACTTC
-,-,TRBJ1-1,14,TRBV5-1,CASSPGHKDTEAFF,TGCGCCAGCAGCCCGGGACACAAAGACACTGAAGCTTTCTTT
-,-,TRBJ2-5,14,TRBV6-2/TRBV6-3,CASSSGHSQETQYF,TGTGCCAGCAGTTCGGGACACTCCCAAGAGACCCAGTACTTC